This T cell receptor (beta chain) is from a study of control samples from healthy donors and cancer patients. CDR1 and CDR2 from the germline V gene are LNHDA and SQIVND (reference sequence). The CDR3 contains 16 residues. V trimming: 1 base; J trimming: 3 bases; junction bases outside the gene matches: 6. Data came from immunoSEQ multiplex PCR; TCRdb stores just in-frame clones and leaves some out. The data show 150,000 to 160,000 clones, with over 85% seen just once and 2% to 2.5% held by the top ten. V and J are TRBV19 and TRBJ2-5, with 9 bases lining up with TRBD1. What was sequenced was blood. The TCR sequence derives from a man aged 45-65 years in good health. Here the CDR3 DNA reads TGTGCCAGTAGTATAGTCGGGACAGGGAACGAAGAGACCCAGTACTTC. Its translation is CASSIVGTGNEETQYF. Combining the CDR3 with reference TRBV19 and TRBJ2-5 gives the whole variable domain DGGITQSPKYLFRKEGQNVTLSCEQNLNHDAMYWYRQDPGQGLRLIYYSQIVNDFQKGDIAEGYSVSREKKESFPLTVTSAQKNPTAFYLCASSIVGTGNEETQYFGPGTRLLVL.